Each of the 18 T cell receptor beta chains below was sequenced from the same sample in a study of T cells in Graves' hyperthyroidism and ophthalmopathy (dated by TCRdb to about 2019). Libraries were constructed by multiplex PCR. The instrument given in TCRdb is Illumina HiSeq 2000. The TCR beta CDR3 regions were amplified from the RNA transcripts. The TCR CDR3 was subjected to a first round of RT-PCR using the HTBI primer set and the Qiagen OneStep RT-PCR kit. The public reads were reanalyzed by TCRdb: fastp trimming at Q25, MiXCR alignment, in-frame beta chains only. One record per CDR3 amino acid sequence lists the most common genes and DNA. Here the sample has 250,000 to 300,000 distinct CDR3 sequences; 10% to 15% occur a single time. 6% to 8% of the sample is in the top ten clones. The sequencing sample was made of blood. The source of these receptors is a woman aged 25 to 39 with Graves' hyperthyroidism that later progressed to Graves' ophthalmopathy.

In its sample, this clonotype was seen many times. The chain uses TRBV6-2 or TRBV6-3 and TRBJ2-7, with 9 bases lining up with TRBD1. Losses at the gene ends were 5 bases for V and 5 bases for J; bases not matched to a gene: 10. CDR3 length: 15 residues. Germline assignment: CDR1 MNHEY and CDR2 SVGEGT. CDR3 bases: TGTGCCAGCAGTACCCTCGGGACAGGGAGCGACGAGCAGTACTTC. Its protein product is CASSTLGTGSDEQYF.

This clonotype was counted between two and nine times. The rearrangement links TRBV3-1 to TRBJ2-1; 9 bases are a match to TRBD1. V gave up 4 bases and J gave up 5 bases; unmatched junction bases: 9. Germline values: CDR1 LGHDT, CDR2 YNNKEL (reference sequence). The CDR3 loop spans 16 amino acids. The CDR3 DNA is TGTGCCAGCAGCCTCTTTATTGGGGACAGGGACAATGAGCAGTTCTTC. This sequence encodes CASSLFIGDRDNEQFF.

This clonotype appeared many times. This CDR3 reads CASSYFGTSTADTQYF. DNA for the CDR3: TGTGCCAGCAGTTATTTTGGGACTAGTACCGCAGATACGCAGTATTTT. The chain links TRBV27 to TRBJ2-3, with 8 bases fitting TRBD2. V trimming: 4 bases; J trimming: 4 bases; junction bases outside the gene matches: 10. Germline V gene data show CDR1 as MNHEY and CDR2 as SMNVEV (reference sequence). The CDR3 is made up of 16 amino acids.

This clonotype was counted ten times or more. This chain connects TRBV5-1 to TRBJ2-1; TRBD2 agrees at 8 bases. The V gene end was trimmed by 1 base and the J gene end by 9 bases; junction bases not matched to a gene: 9. The germline V gene encodes CDR1 SGHRS and CDR2 YFSETQ. This CDR3 is built from 15 residues. CDR3 region: CASSLTTGGLGEQFF. CDR3 bases: TGCGCCAGCAGCTTGACGACGGGAGGGCTGGGTGAGCAGTTCTTC.

The genes are TRBV19 and TRBJ1-5, with a possible D match to TRBD1 (5 bases). The CDR3 sequence is 16 residues long. The V end lost 4 bases, the J end lost 3 bases, and 16 bases lay between the germline ends. The germline V gene has CDR1 LNHDA and CDR2 SQIVND (reference sequence). The CDR3 DNA sequence: TGTGCCAGTAGTACCCGACAGAAAGCATTCAATCAGCCCCAGCATTTT. This gives the protein CASSTRQKAFNQPQHF.

The table lists this clonotype with many counts. V is TRBV7-2 and J is TRBJ1-6; tentative D call: TRBD1 (5 bases). Germline V gene data show CDR1 as SGHTA and CDR2 as FQGNSA. V lost 6 bases and J 7 bases, leaving 16 bases between the germline ends. The CDR3 length is 15 residues. CDR3 DNA: TGTGCCAGCAGATTCCGGGGGGACGGGAATTCACCCCTCCACTTT. This codes for CASRFRGDGNSPLHF.

In this sample, this clonotype turned up many times. The chain carries TRBV27 and TRBJ2-1; D gene unclear. The CDR3 sequence is 15 residues long. Germline lookup yields CDR1 MNHEY and CDR2 SMNVEV (reference sequence). Trimming removed 6 bases from V and 4 bases from J, with 16 bases in between. The CDR3 loop is CASRIAGSPYNEQFF. CDR3 DNA sequence: TGTGCCAGCAGAATTGCAGGTTCCCCTTACAATGAGCAGTTCTTC.

This clonotype was seen ten or more times. The chain joins TRBV27 to TRBJ1-1, with D tentatively TRBD1 (6 bases). The V end lost 2 bases, the J end lost 3 bases, and 16 bases lay between the germline ends. The CDR3 has 16 amino acids. From germline, CDR1 is MNHEY and CDR2 SMNVEV (reference sequence). The CDR3 DNA reads TGTGCCAGCAGTTTACATCGGGGGGCAACCGACACTGAAGCTTTCTTT. This translates into CASSLHRGATDTEAFF.

The chain employs TRBV25-1 and TRBJ1-2, with D maybe TRBD1 (6 bases). Trimming cost V 1 base and J 10 bases, with 16 bases left between them. CDR3 size: 14 residues. The germline gives CDR1 MGHDK, CDR2 SYGVNS. The DNA of the CDR3 is TGTGCCAGCAGTGAATCATGGGGGGCAGGTGACTACACCTTC. It specifies CASSESWGAGDYTF.

This clonotype was picked up many times. The gene calls are TRBV5-1 and TRBJ1-2, with TRBD1 matching 9 bases. The germline V gene encodes CDR1 SGHRS and CDR2 YFSETQ. The V segment lost 2 bases and the J segment 8 bases; nucleotides outside the gene matches: 10. The CDR3 covers 15 residues. The CDR3 nucleotides read TGCGCCAGCAGCTTACGCTCGACAGGGGGTAAAGGCTACACCTTC. Amino acid sequence: CASSLRSTGGKGYTF.

This clonotype was seen repeatedly, ten times or more. This rearrangement joins TRBV20-1 to TRBJ2-1; 7 nucleotides line up with TRBD2. The germline V gene encodes CDR1 DFQATT and CDR2 SNEGSKA (reference sequence). V gave up 5 bases and J gave up 5 bases; unmatched junction bases: 6. The CDR3 totals 13 residues. CDR3 protein: CSAVGLGDNEQFF. The CDR3, as DNA: TGCAGTGCTGTCGGACTAGGAGACAATGAGCAGTTCTTC.

The J gene is TRBJ1-3, the V gene TRBV7-9; no firm D call. V was pared by 2 bases and J by 2 bases, with 7 bases between. This CDR3 region has 14 residues. CDR1 SEHNR and CDR2 FQNEAQ come from the germline V gene (reference sequence). The CDR3 nucleotides read TGTGCCAGCAGCTTACTCGAAACTGGAAACACCATATATTTT. Its translation: CASSLLETGNTIYF.

In its sample, this clonotype was seen many times. J is TRBJ1-2 and V is TRBV13; D is undetermined. CDR3 length equals 14 residues. From germline, CDR1 is PRHDT and CDR2 FYEKMQ (reference sequence). The V and J ends lost 3 bases and 4 bases respectively, with 12 bases between them. As DNA, the CDR3 is TGTGCCAGCAGCTTTAATATTCTTGGCTATGGCTACACCTTC. Protein: CASSFNILGYGYTF.

This clonotype was detected only a few times. The genes are TRBV27 and TRBJ1-4; unclear D gene. V lost 0 bases, J lost 8 bases, and 10 bases lay in between. Germline lookup yields CDR1 MNHEY and CDR2 SMNVEV (reference sequence). The CDR3 consists of 14 residues. CDR3 sequence (DNA): TGTGCCAGCAGTTTATCTGCCCCGAAGGAAAAACTGTTTTTT. Amino acids: CASSLSAPKEKLFF.

This clonotype was recorded at least ten times. The chain combines TRBV20-1 with TRBJ1-1; D perhaps matches TRBD1 (6 bases). Trimming pared 0 bases from V and 3 bases from J, leaving 11 bases between. This CDR3 has 14 amino acids. Germline CDR1 reads DFQATT; CDR2 reads SNEGSKA (reference sequence). The CDR3 nucleotides read TGCAGTGCTAGAGATGCCTCAGGGGACACTGAAGCTTTCTTT. Translation gives CSARDASGDTEAFF.

J is TRBJ2-5 and V is TRBV19; the match to TRBD1 covers 12 bases. Germline trimming cut 5 bases from V and 5 bases from J; bases unmatched to any gene: 12. Germline V gives CDR1 LNHDA, CDR2 SQIVND (reference sequence). This CDR3 is built from 17 residues. The CDR3 protein is CASSSAWDRGQGETQYF. DNA for the CDR3: TGTGCCAGTAGTTCGGCCTGGGACAGGGGGCAGGGGGAGACCCAGTACTTC. Complete variable domain (other parts from reference TRBV19 and TRBJ2-5): DGGITQSPKYLFRKEGQNVTLSCEQNLNHDAMYWYRQDPGQGLRLIYYSQIVNDFQKGDIAEGYSVSREKKESFPLTVTSAQKNPTAFYLCASSSAWDRGQGETQYFGPGTRLLVL.

This clonotype has at least ten counts. The V gene is TRBV28, the J gene TRBJ1-1, with 7 nucleotides matching TRBD1. The germline V gene encodes CDR1 MDHEN and CDR2 SYDVKM. The CDR3 is 15 amino acids. V was clipped by 10 bases and J by 6 bases; unmatched bases: 17. The CDR3 nucleotides read TGTGCCACCTACTCCCCGACAGGGCCTACTGCTGAAGCTTTCTTT. This encodes CATYSPTGPTAEAFF.

In its sample, this clonotype was seen many times. The chain combines TRBV2 with TRBJ1-2; 8 positions match TRBD1. V lost 5 bases and J lost 0; bases outside the gene matches: 2. The length of the CDR3 is 14 residues. CDR1 and CDR2 from the germline V gene are SNHLY and FYNNEI. CDR3 residues: CASSRQGTNYGYTF. CDR3 in DNA: TGTGCCAGCAGTCGACAGGGGACTAACTATGGCTACACCTTC.